These 12 T cell receptor beta chains came from one sample sequenced in a study of CDR3 diversity in severe acne. A single record per CDR3 protein comes from TCRdb applying MiXCR to the PCR reads. This sample carries tens of thousands of distinct CDR3 sequences, about 54% of them seen once, and the ten largest clones take roughly an eighth. The sample taken for sequencing was blood. The receptor set was obtained from a male donor in good health, without acne.

To note about this clonotype: Mismatch with germline at one junction end may stem from a read error. The V and J genes are TRBV7-3 and TRBJ2-1, with 11 bases lining up with TRBD2. Germline CDR1 is SGHTA and CDR2 is FQGTGA. This CDR3 has 22 amino acids. CDR3 in amino acids: CASSLILGVPSGRNTINNEQFF. The CDR3 bases are TGCGCCAGCAGCTTAATATTGGGGGTCCCTAGCGGGAGGAACACCATAAACAATGAGCAGTTCTTC.

The V and J genes are TRBV7-8 and TRBJ1-1; no clear D. Germline V gene lookup returns CDR1 SGHVS and CDR2 FQNEAQ. The CDR3 contains 15 residues. Trimming shortened V by 5 bases and J by 4 bases, and 17 bases separated the two germline ends. DNA of the CDR3: TGTGCCAGCAGCCCCGACGGATACGCGGGCACTGAAGCTTTCTTT. Translated: CASSPDGYAGTEAFF.

This clonotype is classed as medium-sized. The CDR3 coding sequence is TGCAGTGCTAGAGCGCCGGACCCCCAGAGGGATGAGCAGTTCTTC. The encoded protein is CSARAPDPQRDEQFF. The rearrangement uses TRBV20-1 and TRBJ2-1; possibly TRBD2 for D (5 bases). The CDR3 has 15 residues. Germline assignment: CDR1 DFQATT and CDR2 SNEGSKA (reference sequence). V was cut by 1 base and J by 8 bases, with 18 bases left in between.

The CDR3 coding sequence is TGCAGTGCTAGATTTCCTAGCGGGGGGGCTGGTGAGCAGTTCTTC. It specifies CSARFPSGGAGEQFF. V and J are TRBV20-1 and TRBJ2-1; TRBD2 aligns across 12 bases. Germline-derived CDR1 and CDR2 are DFQATT and SNEGSKA (reference sequence). V shed 2 bases, J shed 9 bases, and the junction held 8 bases outside the gene matches. This CDR3 region has 15 residues.

The gene calls are TRBV29-1 and TRBJ2-5; 7 positions match TRBD1. CDR1 and CDR2 from the germline V gene are SQVTM and ANQGSEA. V lost 8 bases, J lost 5 bases, and 8 bases stayed unmatched. The CDR3 sequence is 12 residues long. This chain's CDR3 is CSTRQGEETQYF. The CDR3 bases are TGCAGCACTAGACAGGGAGAGGAGACCCAGTACTTC.

This rearrangement joins TRBV7-9 to TRBJ2-5; 11 nucleotides align to TRBD2. This CDR3 region has 16 residues. Germline trimming cut 5 bases from V and 5 bases from J; bases unmatched to any gene: 10. CDR1 and CDR2 (germline): SEHNR, FQNEAQ (reference sequence). The CDR3 reads CASSPTSGSIAETQYF. The DNA of the CDR3 is TGTGCCAGCAGCCCCACTAGCGGGAGTATAGCGGAGACCCAGTACTTC.

This clonotype was observed many times. The rearrangement joins TRBV24-1 to TRBJ2-5; D is possibly TRBD2 (5 bases). The CDR3 has 15 amino acids. Trimming took 3 bases from V and 0 from J, leaving 10 bases between them. Germline-derived CDR1 and CDR2 are KGHDR and SFDVKD. For the CDR3, the DNA is TGTGCCACCAGTGATCCCGCCGGGAACCAAGAGACCCAGTACTTC. It specifies CATSDPAGNQETQYF.

This clonotype has just a few counts. The chain carries TRBV15 and TRBJ2-6; weak D call: TRBD2 (6 bases). This CDR3 spans 16 amino acids. Germline CDR1 is LNHNV and CDR2 is YYDKDF (reference sequence). V lost 0 bases and J 2 bases, leaving 8 bases between the germline ends. This chain's CDR3 is CATSRDSGAGANVLTF. CDR3 in DNA: TGTGCCACCAGCAGAGATTCGGGGGCTGGGGCCAACGTCCTGACTTTC.

J is TRBJ2-7 and V is TRBV7-9, with TRBD1 as a possible D gene (6 bases). Trimming took 5 bases from V and 2 from J, leaving 16 bases between them. Germline V gene lookup returns CDR1 SEHNR and CDR2 FQNEAQ (reference sequence). CDR3 length equals 15 residues. The CDR3 region is CASSGTGKTPYEQYF. The CDR3 DNA is TGTGCCAGCAGCGGTACAGGGAAGACTCCCTACGAGCAGTACTTC.

This clonotype was recorded many times. The chain employs TRBV12-3 or TRBV12-4 and TRBJ1-5; D perhaps matches TRBD1 (6 bases). V shed 3 bases and J shed 3 bases, with 15 bases lying between them. The CDR3 runs 16 residues. The CDR3: CASSFNYGQPNQPQHF. Written as DNA, the CDR3 is TGTGCCAGCAGTTTCAACTACGGACAGCCCAATCAGCCCCAGCATTTT.

The sample holds many counts of this clonotype. The chain joins TRBV11-1 to TRBJ1-1; D unresolved. Trimming removed 4 bases from V and 5 bases from J, with 8 bases in between. The germline gives CDR1 SGHAT, CDR2 FQDESV (reference sequence). CDR3 length: 12 residues. The CDR3 region has the DNA TGTGCCAGCAGCTGGCAAGAGACTGAAGCTTTCTTT. Protein product: CASSWQETEAFF.

This clonotype was detected many times. The V gene is TRBV11-2, the J gene TRBJ1-1; possible D gene TRBD1, 5 bases. This CDR3 is 14 amino acids long. V was trimmed by 4 bases and J by 5 bases, leaving 14 bases between them. Germline-derived CDR1 and CDR2 are SGHAT and FQNNGV. CDR3 nucleotides: TGTGCCAGCAGCTCAATCGCGGGGGGTACTGAAGCTTTCTTT. Protein product: CASSSIAGGTEAFF.